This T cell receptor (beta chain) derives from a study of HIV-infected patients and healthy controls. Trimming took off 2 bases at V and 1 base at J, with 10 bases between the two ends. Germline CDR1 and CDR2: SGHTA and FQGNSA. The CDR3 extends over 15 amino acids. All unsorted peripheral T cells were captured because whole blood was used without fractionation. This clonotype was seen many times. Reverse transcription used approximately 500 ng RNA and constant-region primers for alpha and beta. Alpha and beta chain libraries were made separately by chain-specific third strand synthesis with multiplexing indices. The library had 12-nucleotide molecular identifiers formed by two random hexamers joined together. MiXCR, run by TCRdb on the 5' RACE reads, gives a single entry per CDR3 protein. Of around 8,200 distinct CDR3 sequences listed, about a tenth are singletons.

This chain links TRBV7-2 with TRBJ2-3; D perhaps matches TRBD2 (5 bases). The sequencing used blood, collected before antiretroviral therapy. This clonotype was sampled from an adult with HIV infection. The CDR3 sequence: CASSLMGSGTDTQYF. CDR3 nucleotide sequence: TGTGCCAGCAGCTTAATGGGTAGCGGCACAGATACGCAGTATTTT. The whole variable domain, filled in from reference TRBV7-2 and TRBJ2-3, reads GAGVSQSPSNKVTEKGKDVELRCDPISGHTALYWYRQSLGQGLEFLIYFQGNSAPDKSGLPSDRFSAERTGGSVSTLTIQRTQQEDSAVYLCASSLMGSGTDTQYFGPGTRLTVL.